The present T cell receptor (beta chain) was sequenced within a study of cytomegalovirus exposure and HLA in healthy donors. Study-wide points: The majority of CMV-associated TCR beta chains were reported as apparently HLA-restricted in a later analysis.

Trimming took off 5 bases at V and 6 bases at J, with 5 bases between the two ends. The CDR3 runs 11 residues. The germline gives CDR1 SGHDN, CDR2 FVKESK. Turning to this clone: The antigen is not known.

Primers for the PCR totalled 60 Vbeta and 13 Jbeta. Only in-frame clones appear in the TCRdb table, and some are missing; sequencing was by immunoSEQ multiplex PCR. The sample carries 100,000 to 150,000 clones, 84% recorded once. This clonotype was obtained from a young woman in good health and CMV-seropositive. Specimen: PBMCs. The chain combines TRBV14 with TRBJ1-3; D uncertain. This CDR3 reads CASSYSNTIYF. The CDR3 DNA sequence: TGTGCCAGCAGCTATTCAAACACCATATATTTT.